These 6 T cell receptor beta chains were sequenced from one sample in a study of early T cells in non-severe SARS-CoV-2 infection. TCRdb re-analysed the 5' RACE reads in MiXCR, keeping a single row per CDR3 protein. The sample consists of roughly 57,000 distinct CDR3 sequences, around 14% of them appearing once. Sequenced here: whole blood, sampled at baseline. All receptors derive from an adult who was a healthcare worker with PCR-confirmed SARS-CoV-2 infection or an uninfected control (not recorded which).

This chain links TRBV6-1 with TRBJ1-6, with D possibly being TRBD1 (6 bases). This CDR3 is built from 16 residues. Germline V gene data show CDR1 as MNHNS and CDR2 as SASEGT. The V end was cut by 6 bases, the J end by 0 bases, with 12 bases between. For the CDR3, the DNA is TGTGCCAGCAGGAAGGGGGAGGGCTCCTATAATTCACCCCTCCACTTT. As protein: CASRKGEGSYNSPLHF.

The V call is TRBV25-1, the J call TRBJ2-1; TRBD2 is a possible D gene (5 bases). V was cut by 5 bases and J by 5 bases, with 10 bases left in between. The V gene's germline CDR1 is MGHDK and CDR2 SYGVNS. CDR3 length: 13 residues. The DNA for the CDR3 is TGTGCCAGCAGTCGGTGGACTGACAATGAGCAGTTCTTC. It specifies CASSRWTDNEQFF. The variable domain in full, completed from reference TRBV25-1 and TRBJ2-1, reads EADIYQTPRYLVIGTGKKITLECSQTMGHDKMYWYQQDPGMELHLIHYSYGVNSTEKGDLSSESTVSRIRTEHFPLTLESARPSHTSQYLCASSRWTDNEQFFGPGTRLTVL.

This rearrangement joins TRBV18 to TRBJ2-7; a possible D gene is TRBD1 (5 bases). Germline values: CDR1 KGHSH, CDR2 LQKENI. The CDR3 loop spans 14 amino acids. With 2 bases removed from V and 2 bases from J, the gap between germline ends came to 10 bases. The CDR3 region is CASSPTGATYEQYF. Written as DNA, the CDR3 is TGTGCCAGCTCACCAACAGGCGCAACCTACGAGCAGTACTTC.

This clonotype has only a few counts. This chain joins TRBV6-5 and TRBJ2-3; D assignment may be TRBD1 or TRBD2 (5 bases each). This CDR3 region has 14 residues. Germline V gives CDR1 MNHEY, CDR2 SVGAGI. The V and J ends lost 0 bases and 4 bases respectively, with 8 bases between them. The CDR3 protein is CASSYSGTADTQYF. CDR3 coding DNA: TGTGCCAGCAGTTACTCCGGGACCGCAGATACGCAGTATTTT.

This chain uses TRBV6-5 with TRBJ2-1; D is perhaps TRBD1 (6 bases). This CDR3 has 15 amino acids. The V end was cut by 0 bases, the J end by 2 bases, with 8 bases between. Germline CDR1 and CDR2: MNHEY and SVGAGI. The chain's CDR3 is CASSYSGGAYNEQFF. In DNA, the CDR3 is TGTGCCAGCAGTTACTCAGGGGGTGCCTACAATGAGCAGTTCTTC.

This clonotype was picked up many times. The chain uses TRBV7-2 and TRBJ1-1, with 7 bases fitting TRBD1. Germline V gene data show CDR1 as SGHTA and CDR2 as FQGNSA. This CDR3 is built from 15 residues. J was trimmed by 5 bases and V by 1 base; bases with no gene match: 7. The CDR3 DNA follows: TGTGCCAGCAGCTTAGTAGGGGGCGCGGGAACTGAAGCTTTCTTT. Translating it yields CASSLVGGAGTEAFF.